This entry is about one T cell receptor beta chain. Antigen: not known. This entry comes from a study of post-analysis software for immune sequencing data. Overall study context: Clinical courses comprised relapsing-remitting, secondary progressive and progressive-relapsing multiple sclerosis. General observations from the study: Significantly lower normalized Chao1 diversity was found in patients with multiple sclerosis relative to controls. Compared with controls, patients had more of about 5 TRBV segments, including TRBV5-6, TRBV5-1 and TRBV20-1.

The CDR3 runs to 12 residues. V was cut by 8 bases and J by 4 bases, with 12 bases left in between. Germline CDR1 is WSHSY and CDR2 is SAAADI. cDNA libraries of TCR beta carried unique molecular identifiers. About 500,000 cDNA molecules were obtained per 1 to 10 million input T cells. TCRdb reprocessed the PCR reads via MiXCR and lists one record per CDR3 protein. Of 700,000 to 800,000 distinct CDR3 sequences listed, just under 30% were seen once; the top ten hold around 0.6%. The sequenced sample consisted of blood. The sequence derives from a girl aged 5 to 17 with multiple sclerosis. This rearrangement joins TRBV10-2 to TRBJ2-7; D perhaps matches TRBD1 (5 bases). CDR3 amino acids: CASLEDIYEQYF. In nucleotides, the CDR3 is TGCGCCAGCCTTGAGGACATTTACGAGCAGTACTTC.